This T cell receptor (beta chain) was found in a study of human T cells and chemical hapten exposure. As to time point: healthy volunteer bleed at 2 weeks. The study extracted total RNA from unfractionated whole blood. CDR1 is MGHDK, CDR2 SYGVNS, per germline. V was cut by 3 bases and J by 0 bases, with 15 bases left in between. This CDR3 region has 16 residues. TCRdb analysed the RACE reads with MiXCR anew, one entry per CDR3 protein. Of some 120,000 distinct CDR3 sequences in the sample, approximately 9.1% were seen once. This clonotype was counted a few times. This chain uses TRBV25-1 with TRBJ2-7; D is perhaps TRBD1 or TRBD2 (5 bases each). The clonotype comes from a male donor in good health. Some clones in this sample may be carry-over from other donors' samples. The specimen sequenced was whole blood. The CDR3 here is CASSENLGTNSYEQYF. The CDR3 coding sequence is TGTGCCAGCAGTGAGAACCTCGGGACCAACTCCTACGAGCAGTACTTC.